A single sample is the source of the 23 T cell receptor beta chains below, sequenced in a study of cytomegalovirus exposure and HLA in healthy donors. The PCR contained 60 Vbeta and 13 Jbeta primers. Sequencing used immunoSEQ multiplex PCR; TCRdb keeps in-frame clones, though not all of them. Of about 130,000 clones listed, over 70% were seen once; the top ten hold approximately 1.7%. Sequencing was carried out using PBMCs. Receptors originate from a woman in her 40s in good health and CMV-seronegative.

The V call is TRBV7-3, the J call TRBJ2-3; TRBD1 aligns across 8 bases. With V trimmed by 3 bases and J by 5 bases, 4 bases remained unmatched. Germline V CDR1 and CDR2: SGHTA, FQGTGA. The CDR3 loop spans 14 amino acids. The CDR3 reads CASSFGQGIDTQYF. CDR3 nucleotides: TGTGCCAGCAGCTTTGGACAGGGTATAGATACGCAGTATTTT.

The chain has TRBV9 and TRBJ2-1; 9 nucleotides agree with TRBD2. Germline V gene data show CDR1 as SGDLS and CDR2 as YYNGEE. This CDR3 has 17 amino acids. Unmatched junction bases numbered 14, after V lost 4 bases and J lost 6 bases. CDR3 amino acids: CASSRVRAGGVVNEQFF. The CDR3 coding sequence is TGTGCCAGCAGCCGAGTCCGTGCGGGGGGGGTTGTCAATGAGCAGTTCTTC.

This rearrangement joins TRBV7-9 to TRBJ1-4; a weak D match, TRBD1 (6 bases). Deletions cut 4 bases from V and 7 bases from J, with 13 bases between. The germline gives CDR1 SEHNR, CDR2 FQNEAQ (reference sequence). This CDR3 has 14 residues. The DNA for the CDR3 is TGTGCCAGCAGCTCGGTGGGGGCGAGTGAAAAACTGTTTTTT. Amino acids: CASSSVGASEKLFF.

A few counts support this clone. The chain combines TRBV28 with TRBJ2-7, with TRBD2 identical over 7 bases. Unmatched junction bases numbered 8, after V lost 5 bases and J lost 4 bases. The CDR3 length is 14 residues. Germline CDR1 reads MDHEN; CDR2 reads SYDVKM. DNA of the CDR3: TGTGCCAGCAGTGGCATCGCGGGGGTATACGAGCAGTACTTC. Amino acids: CASSGIAGVYEQYF.

This clone was seen once. The V gene is TRBV6-5, the J gene TRBJ1-5; a weak D match, TRBD1 (6 bases). The CDR3 extends over 14 amino acids. Trimming removed 6 bases from V and 15 bases from J, with 24 bases in between. The germline gives CDR1 MNHEY, CDR2 SVGAGI. The CDR3 loop reads CASRQHGGAPVGHF. The CDR3 bases are TGTGCCAGCAGGCAACACGGGGGGGCCCCAGTAGGGCATTTT.

This clone was recorded once. The chain uses TRBV4-1 and TRBJ2-7, with no clear D. The germline V gene has CDR1 MGHRA and CDR2 YSYEKL. The V end was cut by 5 bases, the J end by 7 bases, with 21 bases between. CDR3 length: 15 residues. CDR3 DNA: TGCGCCAGCAGCGGCGACCGAGGTGGTATTATGGAGCAGTACTTC. The encoded protein is CASSGDRGGIMEQYF.

The chain uses TRBV28 and TRBJ2-7; TRBD1 aligns across 7 bases. This CDR3 is built from 13 residues. Germline CDR1 and CDR2: MDHEN and SYDVKM. With 5 bases clipped from V and 2 bases from J, the junction kept 3 bases outside the gene matches. CDR3 amino acids: CASSQGQTYEQYF. CDR3 coding DNA: TGTGCCAGCAGTCAGGGACAGACCTACGAGCAGTACTTC.

The chain has TRBV19 and TRBJ2-1, with 7 bases that match TRBD1. J was trimmed by 3 bases and V by 4 bases; bases with no gene match: 6. Germline assignment: CDR1 LNHDA and CDR2 SQIVND (reference sequence). The CDR3 length is 15 residues. In DNA form, the CDR3 reads TGTGCCAGTAGTAGTAACAGGGGCGGCTACAATGAGCAGTTCTTC. Its protein is CASSSNRGGYNEQFF.

The CDR3 region is CASSEYGQGVDEQFF. CDR3 coding DNA: TGCGCCAGCAGTGAGTATGGACAGGGGGTCGATGAGCAGTTCTTC. The V gene is TRBV10-2, the J gene TRBJ2-1, with TRBD1 matching 10 bases. The CDR3 contains 15 residues. Germline V gives CDR1 WSHSY, CDR2 SAAADI. Losses at the gene ends were 1 base for V and 8 bases for J; bases not matched to a gene: 5.

The CDR3 loop is CASSLLGTNEKLFF. The DNA of the CDR3 is TGTGCCAGCAGTTTACTTGGCACTAATGAAAAACTGTTTTTT. The genes are TRBV27 and TRBJ1-4; no clear D. Germline-derived CDR1 and CDR2 are MNHEY and SMNVEV (reference sequence). With 2 bases removed from V and 2 bases from J, the gap between germline ends came to 6 bases. CDR3 length equals 14 residues.

CDR3: CATSTRITSYGYTF. CDR3 sequence (DNA): TGTGCCACCAGCACTCGTATTACCAGCTATGGCTACACCTTC. V gene TRBV15 combines with J gene TRBJ1-2; D gene ambiguous. This CDR3 spans 14 amino acids. Looked up from germline, CDR1 is LNHNV and CDR2 is YYDKDF (reference sequence). V lost 4 bases, J lost 4 bases, and 13 bases lay in between.

The V gene is TRBV5-5, the J gene TRBJ1-2; weak D call: TRBD1 (5 bases). Germline V CDR1 and CDR2: SGHKS, YYEKEE (reference sequence). CDR3 length: 14 residues. V gave up 3 bases and J gave up 1 base, with 10 bases separating them. CDR3 loop: CASSSDGGNYGYTF. DNA of the CDR3: TGTGCCAGCAGCTCGGACGGGGGTAACTATGGCTACACCTTC.

This chain uses TRBV11-2 with TRBJ2-5; 10 bases are a match to TRBD2. This CDR3 region has 18 residues. Germline-derived CDR1 and CDR2 are SGHAT and FQNNGV. Losses at the gene ends were 5 bases for V and 4 bases for J; bases not matched to a gene: 16. CDR3 sequence reads: CASSAGVGSGGRGETQYF. The CDR3 DNA reads TGTGCCAGCAGCGCCGGAGTCGGTAGCGGGGGGCGGGGAGAGACCCAGTACTTC.

V usage is TRBV6-5 and J usage is TRBJ2-3, with a tentative D call TRBD2 (7 bases). The CDR3 has 16 amino acids. Per germline, CDR1 MNHEY and CDR2 SVGAGI. With 4 bases removed from V and 3 bases from J, the gap between germline ends came to 17 bases. CDR3 DNA sequence: TGTGCCAGCAGTTTGGTAGGGAGGGGGTTTACAGATACGCAGTATTTT. Protein: CASSLVGRGFTDTQYF.

This clone has just one count. The chain has TRBV7-6 and TRBJ2-7; the D gene is possibly TRBD1 (5 bases). The length of the CDR3 is 15 residues. The germline gives CDR1 SGHVS, CDR2 FNYEAQ. V shed 1 base and J shed 4 bases, with 14 bases lying between them. The CDR3 bases are TGTGCCAGCAGCTTAGTAGGTGACAGCAATTACGAGCAGTACTTC. Protein sequence: CASSLVGDSNYEQYF.

This clone was observed a handful of times. The chain employs TRBV5-1 and TRBJ1-1; a weak D match, TRBD1 (6 bases). V was pared by 1 base and J by 7 bases, with 14 bases between. Germline CDR1 is SGHRS and CDR2 is YFSETQ. This CDR3 spans 14 amino acids. DNA for the CDR3: TGCGCCAGCAGCTTGCTTAACAGGGAGATTGAAGCTTTCTTT. It translates to CASSLLNREIEAFF.

The chain joins TRBV25-1 to TRBJ2-3; 10 nucleotides align to TRBD2. The V gene end was trimmed by 3 bases and the J gene end by 4 bases; junction bases not matched to a gene: 1. CDR3 length equals 14 residues. CDR1 and CDR2 (germline): MGHDK, SYGVNS. CDR3 protein: CASSDGLAADTQYF. The CDR3 DNA follows: TGTGCCAGCAGTGATGGACTAGCGGCAGATACGCAGTATTTT.

The V and J genes are TRBV28 and TRBJ2-5, with TRBD2 matching 9 bases. Germline V gene sequence: CDR1 MDHEN, CDR2 SYDVKM. The V segment lost 5 bases and the J segment 4 bases; nucleotides outside the gene matches: 8. The CDR3 has 15 residues. Here the CDR3 reads CASSPPGTSRETQYF. In DNA form, the CDR3 reads TGTGCCAGCAGTCCCCCCGGGACTAGCCGAGAGACCCAGTACTTC. Looking up the rest from reference TRBV28 and TRBJ2-5 gives the full variable domain: DVKVTQSSRYLVKRTGEKVFLECVQDMDHENMFWYRQDPGLGLRLIYFSYDVKMKEKGDIPEGYSVSREKKERFSLILESASTNQTSMYLCASSPPGTSRETQYFGPGTRLLVL.

V and J are TRBV15 and TRBJ1-2; no definite D call. CDR3 size: 11 residues. The germline V gene has CDR1 LNHNV and CDR2 YYDKDF (reference sequence). The germline V and J ends were trimmed by 5 bases and 5 bases, with 6 bases remaining between them. This chain's CDR3 is CATSREYGYTF. The CDR3 bases are TGTGCCACCAGCCGGGAATATGGCTACACCTTC.

The chain employs TRBV30 and TRBJ1-4, with D tentatively TRBD1 (6 bases). The CDR3 contains 14 residues. Trimming stripped 0 bases from V and 7 bases from J, with 12 bases between. Germline values: CDR1 GTSNPN, CDR2 SVGIG (reference sequence). CDR3 in amino acids: CAWSVRGAVEKLFF. In DNA, the CDR3 is TGTGCCTGGAGTGTACGGGGGGCAGTTGAAAAACTGTTTTTT.

This clone was counted only a few times. The chain links TRBV15 to TRBJ1-2; 9 bases are shared with TRBD1. Germline V CDR1 and CDR2: LNHNV, YYDKDF (reference sequence). V lost 4 bases and J lost 3; bases outside the gene matches: 12. The CDR3 spans 17 residues. This CDR3 is CATSTAYLRQGDYGYTF. CDR3 sequence (DNA): TGTGCCACCAGCACGGCTTACCTTCGACAGGGGGACTATGGCTACACCTTC.

The chain employs TRBV6-1 and TRBJ1-4; 9 bases line up with TRBD1. This CDR3 spans 15 amino acids. J gave up 5 bases and V 6 bases, and 7 bases lay outside the gene matches. Germline-derived CDR1 and CDR2 are MNHNS and SASEGT. The CDR3 DNA reads TGTGCCAGCAGGGCCAGGACAGGGGAAAATGAAAAACTGTTTTTT. It codes for CASRARTGENEKLFF.

V usage is TRBV29-1 and J usage is TRBJ2-3; the match to TRBD2 covers 8 bases. The CDR3 has 13 residues. Germline CDR1 and CDR2: SQVTM and ANQGSEA. V shed 4 bases and J 6 bases; nucleotides not matched to a gene: 6. The CDR3 loop is CSVAGTSRDTQYF. Written as DNA, the CDR3 is TGCAGCGTTGCCGGGACTAGTCGTGATACGCAGTATTTT.